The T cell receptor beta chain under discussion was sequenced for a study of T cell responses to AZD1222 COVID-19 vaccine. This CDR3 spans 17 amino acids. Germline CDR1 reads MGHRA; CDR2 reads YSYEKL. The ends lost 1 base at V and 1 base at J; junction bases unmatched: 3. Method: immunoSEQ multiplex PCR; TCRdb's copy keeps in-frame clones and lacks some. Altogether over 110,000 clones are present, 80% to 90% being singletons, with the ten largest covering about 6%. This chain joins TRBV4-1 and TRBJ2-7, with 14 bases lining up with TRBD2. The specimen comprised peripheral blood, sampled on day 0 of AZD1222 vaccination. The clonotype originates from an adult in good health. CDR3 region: CASSQGLAGGVSYEQYF. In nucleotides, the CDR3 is TGCGCCAGCAGCCAAGGACTAGCGGGAGGGGTGTCCTACGAGCAGTACTTC.